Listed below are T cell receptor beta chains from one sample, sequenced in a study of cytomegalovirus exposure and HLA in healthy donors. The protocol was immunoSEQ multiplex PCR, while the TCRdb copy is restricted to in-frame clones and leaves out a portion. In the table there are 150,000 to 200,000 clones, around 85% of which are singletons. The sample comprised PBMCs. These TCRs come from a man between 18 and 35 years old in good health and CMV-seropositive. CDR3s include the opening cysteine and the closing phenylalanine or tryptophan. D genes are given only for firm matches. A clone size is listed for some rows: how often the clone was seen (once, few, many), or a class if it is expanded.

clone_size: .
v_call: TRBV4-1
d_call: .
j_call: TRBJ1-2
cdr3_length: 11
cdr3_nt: TGCGCCAGCAGCCAATCTCATGGCTACACCTTC
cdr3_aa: CASSQSHGYTF

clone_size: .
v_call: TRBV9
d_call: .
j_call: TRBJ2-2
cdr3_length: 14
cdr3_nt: TGTGCCAGCACTCGGGACTGGATTAGCGGGGAGCTGTTTTTT
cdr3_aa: CASTRDWISGELFF

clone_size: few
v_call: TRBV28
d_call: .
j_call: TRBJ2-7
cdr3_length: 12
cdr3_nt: TGTGCCAGCAGTTTAGGCCACTACGAGCAGTACTTC
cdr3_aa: CASSLGHYEQYF

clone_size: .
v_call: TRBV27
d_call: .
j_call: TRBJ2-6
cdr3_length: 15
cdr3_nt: TGTGCCAGCAGTTCGGTCAAAGCTGGGGCCAACGTCCTGACTTTC
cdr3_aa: CASSSVKAGANVLTF

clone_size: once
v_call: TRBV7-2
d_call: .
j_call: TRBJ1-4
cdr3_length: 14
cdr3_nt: TGTGCCAGCAGCCCCACGGCAACTAATGAAAAACTGTTTTTT
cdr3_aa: CASSPTATNEKLFF

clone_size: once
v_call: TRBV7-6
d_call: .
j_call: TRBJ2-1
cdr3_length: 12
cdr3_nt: TGTGCCAGCAGCGGTAGCGACAATGAGCAGTTCTTC
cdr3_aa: CASSGSDNEQFF

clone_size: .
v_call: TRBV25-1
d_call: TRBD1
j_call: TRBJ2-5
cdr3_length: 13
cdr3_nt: TGTGCCAGCAGCCTCACAGGGGGAGAGACCCAGTACTTC
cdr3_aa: CASSLTGGETQYF

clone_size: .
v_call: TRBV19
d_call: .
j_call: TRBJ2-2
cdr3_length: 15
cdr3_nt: TGTGCCAGTGGAAGACAGGACCAGAACACCGGGGAGCTGTTTTTT
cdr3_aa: CASGRQDQNTGELFF

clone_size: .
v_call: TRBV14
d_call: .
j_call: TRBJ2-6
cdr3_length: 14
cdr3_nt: TGTGCCAGCAGGGACCAGGGAGGGGCCAACGTCCTGACTTTC
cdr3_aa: CASRDQGGANVLTF

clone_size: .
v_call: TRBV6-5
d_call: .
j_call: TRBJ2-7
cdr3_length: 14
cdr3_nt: TGTGCCAGCAGTCCAAGCGGTGGGGACTACGAGCAGTACTTC
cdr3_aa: CASSPSGGDYEQYF

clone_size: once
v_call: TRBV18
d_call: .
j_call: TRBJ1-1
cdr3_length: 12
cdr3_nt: TGTGCCAGCTCACCCCCAGGGACTGAAGCTTTCTTT
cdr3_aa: CASSPPGTEAFF

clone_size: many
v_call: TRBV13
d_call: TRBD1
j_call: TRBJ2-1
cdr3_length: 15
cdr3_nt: TGTGCCAGCAGCTCGCAAGGGGGCAGGAGGAATGAGCAGTTCTTC
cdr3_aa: CASSSQGGRRNEQFF

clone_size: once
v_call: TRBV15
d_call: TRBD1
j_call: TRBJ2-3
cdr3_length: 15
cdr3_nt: TGTGCCACCAGCGAAGTGCAGGGGGTGGGGGATACGCAGTATTTT
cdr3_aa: CATSEVQGVGDTQYF

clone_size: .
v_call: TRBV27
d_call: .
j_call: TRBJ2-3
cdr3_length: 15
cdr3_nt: TGTGCCAGCAGTTTTGAGGGGGTAGGGACAGATACGCAGTATTTT
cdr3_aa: CASSFEGVGTDTQYF

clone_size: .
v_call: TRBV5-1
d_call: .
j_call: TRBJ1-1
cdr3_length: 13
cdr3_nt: TGCGCCAGCAGCTTGGCCGGGTCGGAGGGAGCTTTCTTT
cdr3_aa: CASSLAGSEGAFF

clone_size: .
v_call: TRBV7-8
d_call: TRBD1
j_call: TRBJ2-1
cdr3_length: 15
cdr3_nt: TGTGCCAGCAGCCAGCCGGGACAGGGGTACAATGAGCAGTTCTTC
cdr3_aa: CASSQPGQGYNEQFF

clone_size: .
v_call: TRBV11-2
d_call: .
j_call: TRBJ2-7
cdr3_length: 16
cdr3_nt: TGTGCCAGCAGCTTAGATCTGGCGTCAGGCTACTACGAGCAGTACTTC
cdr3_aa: CASSLDLASGYYEQYF

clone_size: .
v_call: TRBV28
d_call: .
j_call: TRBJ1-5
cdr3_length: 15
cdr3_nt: TGTGCCAGCAGTTTATCTGGCAGGAGCAATCAGCCCCAGCATTTT
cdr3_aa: CASSLSGRSNQPQHF

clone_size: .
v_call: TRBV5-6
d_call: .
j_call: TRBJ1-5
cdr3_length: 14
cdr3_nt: TGTGCCAGCAGCTTGGGGCAGGGAAGTCAGCCCCAGCATTTT
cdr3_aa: CASSLGQGSQPQHF

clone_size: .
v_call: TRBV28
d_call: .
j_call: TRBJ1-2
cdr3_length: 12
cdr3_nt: TGTGCCAGCAGTCAGGGTGCTTATGGCTACACCTTC
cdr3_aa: CASSQGAYGYTF

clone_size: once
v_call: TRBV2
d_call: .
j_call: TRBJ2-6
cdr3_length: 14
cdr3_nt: TGTGCCAGCAGTGAAGCCCTCGGGGCCAACGTCCTGACTTTC
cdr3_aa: CASSEALGANVLTF

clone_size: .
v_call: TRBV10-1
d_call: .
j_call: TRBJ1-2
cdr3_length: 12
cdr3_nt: TGCGCCAGCAGTACAGGGAAGATGCGCTACACCTTC
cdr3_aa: CASSTGKMRYTF

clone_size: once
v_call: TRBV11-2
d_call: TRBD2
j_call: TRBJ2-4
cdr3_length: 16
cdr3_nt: TGTGCCAGCAGCCCCTTCGGGAGGGGCGCCAAAAACATTCAGTACTTC
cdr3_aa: CASSPFGRGAKNIQYF

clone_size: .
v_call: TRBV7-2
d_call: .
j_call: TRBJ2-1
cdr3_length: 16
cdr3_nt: TGTGCCAGCAGCTTAGCGCGGGTAGCGGCCCCCCCCGAGCAGTTCTTC
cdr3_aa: CASSLARVAAPPEQFF

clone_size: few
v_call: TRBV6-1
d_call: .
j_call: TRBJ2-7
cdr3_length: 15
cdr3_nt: TGTGCCAGCAGTCACCTTGGGAGTGGATCCTACGAGCAGTACTTC
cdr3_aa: CASSHLGSGSYEQYF

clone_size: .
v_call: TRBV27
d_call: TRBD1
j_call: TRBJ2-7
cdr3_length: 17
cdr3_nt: TGTGCCAGCAGTTTAACCCCGCAGGGGGCTGGGTCCTACGAGCAGTACTTC
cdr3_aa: CASSLTPQGAGSYEQYF

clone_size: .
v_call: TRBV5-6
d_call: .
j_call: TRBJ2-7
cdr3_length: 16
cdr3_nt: TGTGCCAGCAGCGCCCTTTTACAGGGTTCAACCTACGAGCAGTACTTC
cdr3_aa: CASSALLQGSTYEQYF